Sequencing of this T cell receptor (beta chain) was carried out in a study of early T cells in non-severe SARS-CoV-2 infection. Study at large: Whole-blood bulk RNA, unsorted, was sequenced, and chains were unpaired.

MiXCR was run by TCRdb on the 5' RACE reads, yielding one entry per CDR3 protein. Among 84,000 or so distinct CDR3 sequences, around 14% were seen once, and the ten largest hold approximately 10%. This clonotype occurred a few times. Germline V gene sequence: CDR1 LNHDA, CDR2 SQIVND (reference sequence). The CDR3 covers 13 residues. After removal of 10 bases from V and 8 bases from J, the junction contained 13 bases not matched to a gene. The V gene is TRBV19, the J gene TRBJ1-2; 7 nucleotides agree with TRBD1. The clonotype comes from an adult who was a healthcare worker with PCR-confirmed SARS-CoV-2 infection or an uninfected control (not recorded which). Sequencing was carried out using whole blood. The CDR3 loop is CATLGTAEGGYTF. CDR3 coding DNA: TGTGCCACCCTCGGGACAGCGGAAGGGGGCTACACCTTC.